The 10 T cell receptor beta chains below were found in one sample sequenced in a study of T-cell reconstitution after alpha-beta-depleted transplantation in children. Preparing the TCRbeta library involved the use of unique molecular identifiers. TCRdb reanalysed the PCR reads using MiXCR and keeps one entry per CDR3 protein. Of 44,000 or so distinct CDR3 sequences listed, nearly 9.5% were seen once; the top ten hold roughly 29%. The specimen was PBMCs, mostly from graft donor cells, collected 60 days after TCRalphabeta/CD19-depleted stem cell transplant. The receptors originated from a male patient between 2 and 10 years old who had a stem cell transplant for chronic granulomatous disease, so the T cells may come from the graft donor.

This clonotype was seen ten or more times. V gene TRBV7-2 combines with J gene TRBJ2-1; the D is unclear. The V and J ends lost 6 bases and 4 bases respectively, with 16 bases between them. The CDR3 spans 15 residues. Germline V gene sequence: CDR1 SGHTA, CDR2 FQGNSA. The CDR3 DNA reads TGTGCCAGCAGAACCAATTTGAGAACATACAATGAGCAGTTCTTC. Encoded protein: CASRTNLRTYNEQFF.

This clonotype was counted at least ten times. This sequence joins TRBV4-1 and TRBJ2-1; D could derive from TRBD1 or TRBD2 (5 bases each). Looked up from germline, CDR1 is MGHRA and CDR2 is YSYEKL. The CDR3 loop spans 13 amino acids. The ends were cut back, 3 bases at V and 10 bases at J, with 13 bases in the middle. The DNA for the CDR3 is TGCGCCAGCAGCCAGCCACTAGGGACCGAGCAGTTCTTC. It yields the protein CASSQPLGTEQFF.

This clonotype was detected many times. The genes are TRBV7-2 and TRBJ2-5; TRBD2 is a possible D gene (6 bases). Between the trimmed V and J ends, which lost 0 bases and 4 bases, there was a span of 9 bases. The CDR3 is 14 residues long. Germline V lookup: CDR1 SGHTA, CDR2 FQGNSA. The CDR3 sequence is CASSLAVGGETQYF. Here the CDR3 DNA reads TGTGCCAGCAGCTTAGCCGTGGGGGGAGAGACCCAGTACTTC.

This clonotype was detected ten times or more. The chain is built from TRBV6-5 and TRBJ2-5; D possibly corresponds to TRBD1 (5 bases). Trimming left V 6 bases short and J 2 bases short, with 16 bases between. CDR1 and CDR2 from the germline V gene are MNHEY and SVGAGI. This CDR3 comprises 15 residues. In nucleotides, the CDR3 is TGTGCCAGCAGATTAACCTGGGGCAAACAAGAGACCCAGTACTTC. Protein sequence: CASRLTWGKQETQYF.

This clonotype has a count of ten or more. The rearrangement uses TRBV11-2 and TRBJ2-5; tentatively, D is TRBD1 (5 bases). Germline V CDR1 and CDR2: SGHAT, FQNNGV. V was trimmed by 4 bases and J by 4 bases, leaving 13 bases between them. There are 14 residues in the CDR3. The CDR3 DNA sequence: TGTGCCAGCAGCTCCCAGGGTGCGCGAGAGACCCAGTACTTC. Residues: CASSSQGARETQYF.

This clonotype was seen repeatedly, ten times or more. The V call is TRBV18, the J call TRBJ1-1; possible D gene TRBD1, 6 bases. The CDR3 has 16 residues. The V gene lost 3 bases and the J gene lost 0 bases, with 14 bases spanning the gap. The germline V gene encodes CDR1 KGHSH and CDR2 LQKENI. CDR3 DNA: TGTGCCAGCTCACCGCTTCCTACAGGGCTGAACACTGAAGCTTTCTTT. Its protein product is CASSPLPTGLNTEAFF.

This clonotype qualifies as medium-sized. V and J are TRBV7-2 and TRBJ2-5; possible D gene TRBD2, 6 bases. The germline CDR1 and CDR2 sequences are SGHTA and FQGNSA. This CDR3 region has 15 residues. V lost 7 bases and J 6 bases, leaving 21 bases between the germline ends. The chain's CDR3 is CASTPGFGSEKTQYF. CDR3 coding DNA: TGTGCCAGCACCCCCGGGTTCGGGAGCGAAAAGACCCAGTACTTC. The variable domain in full, completed from reference TRBV7-2 and TRBJ2-5, reads GAGVSQSPSNKVTEKGKDVELRCDPISGHTALYWYRQSLGQGLEFLIYFQGNSAPDKSGLPSDRFSAERTGGSVSTLTIQRTQQEDSAVYLCASTPGFGSEKTQYFGPGTRLLVL.

Many counts were recorded for this clonotype. The chain couples TRBV20-1 to TRBJ2-5; D possibly corresponds to TRBD1 (6 bases). The germline V and J ends were trimmed by 5 bases and 10 bases, with 20 bases remaining between them. Germline V gene lookup returns CDR1 DFQATT and CDR2 SNEGSKA (reference sequence). The CDR3 consists of 13 residues. CDR3 sequence: CSALRLIQGHQYF. The DNA of the CDR3 is TGCAGTGCTCTCCGCCTCATACAGGGTCACCAGTACTTC.

The V and J genes are TRBV4-1 and TRBJ2-1; 8 positions match TRBD1. Trimming cost V 0 bases and J 2 bases; bases outside gene matches: 12. Germline V gives CDR1 MGHRA, CDR2 YSYEKL. The CDR3 runs 19 residues. CDR3: CASSQDYFPGTGAYNEQFF. CDR3 nucleotide sequence: TGCGCCAGCAGCCAAGATTACTTCCCCGGGACAGGCGCCTACAATGAGCAGTTCTTC.

This clonotype came up a few times. This chain connects TRBV18 to TRBJ2-7; the match to TRBD2 covers 13 bases. J lost 5 bases, V lost 5 bases, and 3 bases had no gene match. CDR1 is KGHSH, CDR2 LQKENI, per germline. This CDR3 has 14 amino acids. The CDR3 sequence: CASSSGTSGNEQYF. The CDR3 DNA follows: TGTGCCAGCTCATCCGGGACTAGCGGGAACGAGCAGTACTTC.